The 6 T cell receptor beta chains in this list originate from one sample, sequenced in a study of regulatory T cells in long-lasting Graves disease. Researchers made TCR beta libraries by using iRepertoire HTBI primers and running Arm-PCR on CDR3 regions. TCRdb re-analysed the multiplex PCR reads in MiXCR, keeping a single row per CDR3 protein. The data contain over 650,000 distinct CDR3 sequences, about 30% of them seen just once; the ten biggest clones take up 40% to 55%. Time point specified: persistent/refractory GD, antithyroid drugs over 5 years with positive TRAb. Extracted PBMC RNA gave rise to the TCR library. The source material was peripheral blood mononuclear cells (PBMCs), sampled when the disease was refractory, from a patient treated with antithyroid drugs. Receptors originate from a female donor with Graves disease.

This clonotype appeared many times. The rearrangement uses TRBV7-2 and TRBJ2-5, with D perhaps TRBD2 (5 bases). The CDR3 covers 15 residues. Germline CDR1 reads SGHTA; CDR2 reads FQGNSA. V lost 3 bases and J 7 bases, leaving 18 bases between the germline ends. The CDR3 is CASSLEVSPERTQYF. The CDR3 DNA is TGTGCCAGCAGCTTGGAGGTTTCACCCGAGCGGACCCAGTACTTC.

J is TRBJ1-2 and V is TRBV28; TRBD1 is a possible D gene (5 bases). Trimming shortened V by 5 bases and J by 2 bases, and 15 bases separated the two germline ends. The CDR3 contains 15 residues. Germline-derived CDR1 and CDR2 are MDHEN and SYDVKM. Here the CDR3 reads CASSTTAPTNYGYTF. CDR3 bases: TGTGCCAGCAGTACGACAGCCCCTACAAACTATGGCTACACCTTC.

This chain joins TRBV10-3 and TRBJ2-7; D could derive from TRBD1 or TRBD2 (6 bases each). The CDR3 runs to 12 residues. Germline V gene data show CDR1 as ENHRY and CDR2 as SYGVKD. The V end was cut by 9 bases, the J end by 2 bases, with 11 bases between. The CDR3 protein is CAIRRGAYEQYF. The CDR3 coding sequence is TGTGCCATTAGGAGGGGGGCCTACGAGCAGTACTTC.

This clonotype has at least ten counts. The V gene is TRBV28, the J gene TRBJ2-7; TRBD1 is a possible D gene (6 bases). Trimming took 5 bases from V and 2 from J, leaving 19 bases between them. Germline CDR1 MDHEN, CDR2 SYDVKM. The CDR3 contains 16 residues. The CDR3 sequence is CASSPAGTHSAYEQYF. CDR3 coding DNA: TGTGCCAGCAGTCCCGCCGGGACACACAGCGCCTACGAGCAGTACTTC. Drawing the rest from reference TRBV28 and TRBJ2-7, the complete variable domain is DVKVTQSSRYLVKRTGEKVFLECVQDMDHENMFWYRQDPGLGLRLIYFSYDVKMKEKGDIPEGYSVSREKKERFSLILESASTNQTSMYLCASSPAGTHSAYEQYFGPGTRLTVT.

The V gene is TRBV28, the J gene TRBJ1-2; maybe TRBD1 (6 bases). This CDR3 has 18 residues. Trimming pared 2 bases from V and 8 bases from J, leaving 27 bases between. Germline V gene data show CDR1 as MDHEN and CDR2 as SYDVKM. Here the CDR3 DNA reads TGTGCCAGCAGTTTAAGACTTGCTTACAGGGTGAAGCTAGAGGGCTACACCTTC. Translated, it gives CASSLRLAYRVKLEGYTF.

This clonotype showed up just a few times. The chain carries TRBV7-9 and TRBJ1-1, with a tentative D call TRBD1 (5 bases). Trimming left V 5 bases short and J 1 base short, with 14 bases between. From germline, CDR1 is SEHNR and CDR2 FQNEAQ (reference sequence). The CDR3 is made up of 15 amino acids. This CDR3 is CASSPRGGSNTEAFF. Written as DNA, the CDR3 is TGTGCCAGCAGCCCCCGGGGGGGATCGAACACTGAAGCTTTCTTT. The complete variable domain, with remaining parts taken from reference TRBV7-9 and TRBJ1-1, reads DTGVSQNPRHKITKRGQNVTFRCDPISEHNRLYWYRQTLGQGPEFLTYFQNEAQLEKSRLLSDRFSAERPKGSFSTLEIQRTEQGDSAMYLCASSPRGGSNTEAFFGQGTRLTVV.